The T cell receptor beta chain described here comes from a study of metastatic and nonmetastatic thyroid tumors. Until they underwent thyroid surgery, no patient had received any treatment. By sample share, this clone is medium-sized. TCRdb used MiXCR to call clones anew from the PCR reads. The data hold about 19,000 clones, with 25% to 30% observed a single time. The V end lost 6 bases, the J end lost 7 bases, and 15 bases lay between the germline ends. From germline, CDR1 is MNHNS and CDR2 SASEGT. The CDR3 extends over 13 amino acids. The gene calls are TRBV6-1 and TRBJ1-1; possible D gene TRBD1, 6 bases. This clonotype was sampled from a male donor with papillary thyroid cancer or a benign thyroid nodule (not recorded which). Some clones in this sample may be carry-over from other donors' samples. The sequencing sample was made of blood. CDR3 nucleotides: TGTGCCAGCAGACAAGACAGGTTCAGTGAAGCTTTCTTT. Encoded protein: CASRQDRFSEAFF.